Listed here are 18 T cell receptor beta chains from one sample, sequenced in a study of cytomegalovirus exposure and HLA in healthy donors. Use of 60 Vbeta and 13 Jbeta primers characterized the PCR. Here immunoSEQ multiplex PCR was the method, and the copy in TCRdb shows in-frame clones only, minus some. The profile shows some 45,000 clones, approximately 70% of them singletons. The specimen sequenced was PBMCs. These receptors were obtained from a man aged 25 to 40 in good health and CMV-seronegative.

The chain employs TRBV11-2 and TRBJ2-7; 7 bases line up with TRBD1. The J segment lost 2 bases and the V segment lost 4 bases, leaving 8 bases of the junction unmatched. This CDR3 spans 15 amino acids. Germline loops: CDR1 SGHAT, CDR2 FQNNGV. The CDR3 protein is CASSWGQRVAYEQYF. The DNA for the CDR3 is TGTGCCAGCAGCTGGGGACAGAGGGTCGCCTACGAGCAGTACTTC.

In its sample, this clone was seen a few times. This sequence joins TRBV6-5 and TRBJ1-1; maybe TRBD1 (5 bases). V gave up 1 base and J gave up 8 bases, with 17 bases separating them. The CDR3 sequence is 15 residues long. In germline, CDR1 is MNHEY, CDR2 SVGAGI. The CDR3 spells CASSYFGQGTGEAFF. The CDR3 DNA sequence: TGTGCCAGCAGTTACTTTGGTCAGGGAACGGGCGAAGCTTTCTTT.

J is TRBJ2-5 and V is TRBV5-1; 7 positions agree with TRBD1. V dropped 3 bases and J dropped 2; count of bases not matched to a gene: 7. The CDR3 is made up of 15 amino acids. The germline CDR1 and CDR2 sequences are SGHRS and YFSETQ. The CDR3: CASSSTGLWQETQYF. CDR3 nucleotides: TGCGCCAGCAGCTCGACAGGGCTTTGGCAAGAGACCCAGTACTTC.

The chain employs TRBV15 and TRBJ1-5; TRBD1 is a possible D gene (6 bases). V shed 5 bases and J shed 0 bases, with 11 bases lying between them. The germline gives CDR1 LNHNV, CDR2 YYDKDF (reference sequence). This CDR3 spans 15 amino acids. For the CDR3, the DNA is TGTGCCACCAGCCCAAACAGGGTTAGCAATCAGCCCCAGCATTTT. This gives the protein CATSPNRVSNQPQHF.

The chain carries TRBV7-9 and TRBJ1-2; TRBD1 matches at 8 bases. This CDR3 region has 16 residues. V lost 5 bases, J lost 5 bases, and 13 bases stayed unmatched. CDR1 and CDR2 from the germline V gene are SEHNR and FQNEAQ (reference sequence). CDR3 region: CASSPWGQENLYGYTF. The CDR3 bases are TGTGCCAGCAGCCCGTGGGGACAGGAGAACCTATATGGCTACACCTTC.

This clone appeared once. The chain links TRBV5-4 to TRBJ2-3; 7 bases align to TRBD1. V dropped 3 bases and J dropped 4; count of bases not matched to a gene: 8. Germline CDR1 reads SGHNT; CDR2 reads YYREEE (reference sequence). This CDR3 spans 15 amino acids. The DNA of the CDR3 is TGTGCCAGCAGCTCACCGGGACAGATATCAGATACGCAGTATTTT. Its protein is CASSSPGQISDTQYF.

V gene TRBV20-1 combines with J gene TRBJ2-5, with D possibly matching TRBD2 (5 bases). CDR3 length: 11 amino acids. V was shortened by 3 bases and J by 5 bases, with 7 bases between the two germline ends. CDR1 and CDR2 from the germline V gene are DFQATT and SNEGSKA (reference sequence). The CDR3: CSARVAETQYF. CDR3 bases: TGCAGTGCTAGGGTAGCGGAGACCCAGTACTTC.

The chain recombines TRBV11-2 with TRBJ2-2; 9 nucleotides match TRBD2. This CDR3 region has 14 residues. Germline CDR1 and CDR2: SGHAT and FQNNGV. V dropped 6 bases and J dropped 6; count of bases not matched to a gene: 5. CDR3 DNA: TGTGCCAGCAGTTACATAGCGGGAGCCGGGGAGCTGTTTTTT. Its translation: CASSYIAGAGELFF.

V usage is TRBV5-1 and J usage is TRBJ2-2, with D maybe TRBD2 (5 bases). Germline CDR1 SGHRS, CDR2 YFSETQ. There are 15 residues in the CDR3. With 7 bases removed from V and 1 base from J, the gap between germline ends came to 14 bases. The CDR3 spells CASGGFSENTGELFF. The DNA of the CDR3 is TGCGCCAGCGGCGGGTTTTCGGAGAACACCGGGGAGCTGTTTTTT.

The chain carries TRBV19 and TRBJ2-1; D may be TRBD1 (6 bases). With 5 bases removed from V and 6 bases from J, the gap between germline ends came to 14 bases. This CDR3 is built from 14 residues. Germline V gives CDR1 LNHDA, CDR2 SQIVND (reference sequence). DNA for the CDR3: TGTGCCAGTAGTGCCGGGCAGGGGTTCAATGAGCAGTTCTTC. As protein: CASSAGQGFNEQFF.

The chain has TRBV6-1 and TRBJ2-7; 7 nucleotides agree with TRBD1. Germline CDR1 is MNHNS and CDR2 is SASEGT. The V segment lost 3 bases and the J segment 7 bases; nucleotides outside the gene matches: 9. The CDR3 has 14 amino acids. The CDR3 bases are TGTGCCAGCAGTGAGCTCAGGGGGTTGGGGGAGCAGTACTTC. Its translation is CASSELRGLGEQYF.

The chain employs TRBV6-4 and TRBJ1-1, with D possibly matching TRBD1 (5 bases). Germline V gives CDR1 MRHNA, CDR2 SNTAGT. The CDR3 has 13 amino acids. Trimming stripped 3 bases from V and 8 bases from J, with 13 bases between. The CDR3 DNA reads TGTGCCAGCAGTGAGGGACTCTCCTACGAAGCTTTCTTT. It yields the protein CASSEGLSYEAFF.

V is TRBV6-1 and J is TRBJ2-7; 9 positions match TRBD1. This CDR3 is 14 amino acids long. V was clipped by 1 base and J by 7 bases; unmatched bases: 5. From germline, CDR1 is MNHNS and CDR2 SASEGT. The CDR3 region is CASSEGTGAGEQYF. The CDR3 DNA sequence: TGTGCCAGCAGTGAAGGGACAGGGGCGGGTGAGCAGTACTTC.

V usage is TRBV6-1 and J usage is TRBJ1-6; 7 positions agree with TRBD1. Germline CDR1 and CDR2: MNHNS and SASEGT. There are 14 residues in the CDR3. The V and J ends lost 6 bases and 7 bases, in that order; junction bases with no gene match: 6. CDR3 in DNA: TGTGCCAGCAGCCTGGACAGGTTCAATTCACCCCTCCACTTT. Amino acid sequence: CASSLDRFNSPLHF.

The sample holds a few counts of this clone. The chain employs TRBV5-6 and TRBJ2-2, with 7 nucleotides matching TRBD1. CDR3 length equals 13 residues. CDR1 and CDR2 from the germline V gene are SGHDT and YYEEEE. With 4 bases clipped from V and 9 bases from J, the junction kept 6 bases outside the gene matches. Here the CDR3 reads CASSRQGRWELFF. CDR3 nucleotides: TGTGCCAGCAGCCGACAGGGAAGATGGGAGCTGTTTTTT.

The chain couples TRBV5-1 to TRBJ2-5, with 8 nucleotides matching TRBD1. The CDR3 runs to 16 residues. V shed 4 bases, J shed 5 bases, and the junction held 13 bases outside the gene matches. Germline lookup yields CDR1 SGHRS and CDR2 YFSETQ. CDR3 DNA: TGCGCCAGCAGCCAAAACTCTCAGGGGGCAGGGGAGACCCAGTACTTC. Residues: CASSQNSQGAGETQYF.

This clone has a handful of counts. The V gene is TRBV6-1, the J gene TRBJ2-7; 8 bases are a match to TRBD1. J was trimmed by 2 bases and V by 10 bases; bases with no gene match: 4. Germline CDR1 and CDR2: MNHNS and SASEGT. This CDR3 is 12 amino acids long. DNA for the CDR3: TGTGCCACGGGACAGGCCCCCTACGAGCAGTACTTC. This sequence encodes CATGQAPYEQYF.

Written as DNA, the CDR3 is TGTGCCAGCAGCTTCAGGACAGCATCTACTGAAGCTTTCTTT. It encodes CASSFRTASTEAFF. This chain joins TRBV7-9 and TRBJ1-1, with a possible D match to TRBD1 (6 bases). Trimming shortened V by 3 bases and J by 5 bases, and 13 bases separated the two germline ends. The CDR3 has 14 residues. CDR1 is SEHNR, CDR2 FQNEAQ, per germline (reference sequence).